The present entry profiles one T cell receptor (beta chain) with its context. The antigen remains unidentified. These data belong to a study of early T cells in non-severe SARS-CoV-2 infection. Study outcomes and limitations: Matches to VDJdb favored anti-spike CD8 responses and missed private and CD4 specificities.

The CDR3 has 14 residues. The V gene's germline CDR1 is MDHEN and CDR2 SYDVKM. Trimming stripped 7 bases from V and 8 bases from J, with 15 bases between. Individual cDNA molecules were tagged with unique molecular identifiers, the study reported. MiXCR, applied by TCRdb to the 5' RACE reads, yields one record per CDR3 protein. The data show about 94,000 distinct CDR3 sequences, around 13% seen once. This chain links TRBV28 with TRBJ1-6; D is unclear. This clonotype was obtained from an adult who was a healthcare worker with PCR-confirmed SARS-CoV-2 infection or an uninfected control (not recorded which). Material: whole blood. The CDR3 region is CASKPGFRDSPLHF. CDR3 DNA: TGTGCCAGCAAGCCGGGTTTCCGGGATTCACCCCTCCACTTT.